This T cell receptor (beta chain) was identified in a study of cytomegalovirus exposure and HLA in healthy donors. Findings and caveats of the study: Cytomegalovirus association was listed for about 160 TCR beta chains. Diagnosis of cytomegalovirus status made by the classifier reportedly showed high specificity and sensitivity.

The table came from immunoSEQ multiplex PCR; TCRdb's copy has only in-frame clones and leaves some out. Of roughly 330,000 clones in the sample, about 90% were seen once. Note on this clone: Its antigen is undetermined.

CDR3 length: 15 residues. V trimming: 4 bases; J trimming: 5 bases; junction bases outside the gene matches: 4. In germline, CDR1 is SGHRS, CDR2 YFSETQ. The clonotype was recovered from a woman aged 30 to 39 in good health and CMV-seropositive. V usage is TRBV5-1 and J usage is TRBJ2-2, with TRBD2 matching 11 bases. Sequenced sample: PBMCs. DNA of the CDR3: TGCGCCAGCAGCCGAGGGACTAGCGGTACCGGGGAGCTGTTTTTT. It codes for CASSRGTSGTGELFF.